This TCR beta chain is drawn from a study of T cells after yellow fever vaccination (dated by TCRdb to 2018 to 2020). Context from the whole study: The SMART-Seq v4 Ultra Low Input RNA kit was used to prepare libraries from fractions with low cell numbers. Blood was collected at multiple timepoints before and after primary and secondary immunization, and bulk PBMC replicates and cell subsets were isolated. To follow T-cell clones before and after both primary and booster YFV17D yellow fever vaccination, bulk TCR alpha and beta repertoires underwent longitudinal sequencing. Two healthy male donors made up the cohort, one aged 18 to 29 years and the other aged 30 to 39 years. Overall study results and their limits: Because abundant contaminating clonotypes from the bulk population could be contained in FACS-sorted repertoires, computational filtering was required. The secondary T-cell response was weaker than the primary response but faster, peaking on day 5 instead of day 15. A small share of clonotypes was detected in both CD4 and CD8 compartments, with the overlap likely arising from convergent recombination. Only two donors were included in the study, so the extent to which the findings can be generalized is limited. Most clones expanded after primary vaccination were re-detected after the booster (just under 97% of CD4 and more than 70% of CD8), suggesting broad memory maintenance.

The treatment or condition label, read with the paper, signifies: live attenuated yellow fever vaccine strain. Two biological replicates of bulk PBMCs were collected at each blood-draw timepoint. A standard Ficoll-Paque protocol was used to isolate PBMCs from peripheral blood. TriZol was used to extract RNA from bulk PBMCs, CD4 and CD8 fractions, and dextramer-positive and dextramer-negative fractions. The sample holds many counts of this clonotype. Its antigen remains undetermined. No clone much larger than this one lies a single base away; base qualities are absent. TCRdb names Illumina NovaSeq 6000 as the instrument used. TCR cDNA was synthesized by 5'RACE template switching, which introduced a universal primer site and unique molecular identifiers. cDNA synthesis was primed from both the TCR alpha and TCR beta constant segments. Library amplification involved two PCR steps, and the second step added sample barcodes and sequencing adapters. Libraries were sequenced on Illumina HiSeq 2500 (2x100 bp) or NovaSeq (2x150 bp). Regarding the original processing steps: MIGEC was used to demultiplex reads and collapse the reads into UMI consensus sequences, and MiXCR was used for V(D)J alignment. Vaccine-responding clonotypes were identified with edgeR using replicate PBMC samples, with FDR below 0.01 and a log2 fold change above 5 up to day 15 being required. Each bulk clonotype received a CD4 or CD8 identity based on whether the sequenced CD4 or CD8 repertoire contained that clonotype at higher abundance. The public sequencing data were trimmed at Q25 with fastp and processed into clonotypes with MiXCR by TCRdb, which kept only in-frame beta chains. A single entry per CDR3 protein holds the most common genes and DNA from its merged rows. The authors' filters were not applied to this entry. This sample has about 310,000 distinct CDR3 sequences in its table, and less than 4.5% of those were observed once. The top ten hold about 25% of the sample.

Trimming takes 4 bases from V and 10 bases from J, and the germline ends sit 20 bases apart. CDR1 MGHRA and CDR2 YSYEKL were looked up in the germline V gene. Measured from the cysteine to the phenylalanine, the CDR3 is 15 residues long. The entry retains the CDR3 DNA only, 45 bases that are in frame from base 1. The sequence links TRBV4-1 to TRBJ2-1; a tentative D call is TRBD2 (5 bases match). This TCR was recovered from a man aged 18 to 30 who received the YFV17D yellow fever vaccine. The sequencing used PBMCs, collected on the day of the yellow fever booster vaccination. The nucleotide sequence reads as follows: TGCGCCAGCAGCCCCCTAGCCCCTAGGGTCGTGGAGCAGTTCTTC. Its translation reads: CASSPLAPRVVEQFF.